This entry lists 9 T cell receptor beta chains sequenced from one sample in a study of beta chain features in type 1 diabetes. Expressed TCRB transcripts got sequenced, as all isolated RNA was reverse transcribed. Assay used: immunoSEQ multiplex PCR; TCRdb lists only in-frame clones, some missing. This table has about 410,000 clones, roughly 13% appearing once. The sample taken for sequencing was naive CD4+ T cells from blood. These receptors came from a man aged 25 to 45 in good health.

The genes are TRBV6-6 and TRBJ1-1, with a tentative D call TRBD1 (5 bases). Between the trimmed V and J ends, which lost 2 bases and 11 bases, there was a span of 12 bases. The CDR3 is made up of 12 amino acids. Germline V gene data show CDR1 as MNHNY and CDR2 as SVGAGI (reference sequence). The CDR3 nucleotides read TGTGCCAGCAGTTACCCGACAGAGTGGGCTTTCTTT. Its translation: CASSYPTEWAFF.

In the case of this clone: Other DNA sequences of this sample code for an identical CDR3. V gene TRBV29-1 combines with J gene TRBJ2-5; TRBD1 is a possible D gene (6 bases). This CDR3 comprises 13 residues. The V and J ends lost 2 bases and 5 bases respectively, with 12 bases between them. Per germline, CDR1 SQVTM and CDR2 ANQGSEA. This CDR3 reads CSVERGGRETQYF. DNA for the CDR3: TGCAGCGTTGAACGAGGGGGTCGGGAGACCCAGTACTTC.

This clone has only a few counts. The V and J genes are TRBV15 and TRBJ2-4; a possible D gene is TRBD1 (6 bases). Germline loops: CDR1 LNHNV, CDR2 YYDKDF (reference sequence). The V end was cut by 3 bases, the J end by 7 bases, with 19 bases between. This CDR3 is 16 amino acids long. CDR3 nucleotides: TGTGCCACCAGCAGGCGAGGGCGAGTCACAGGGAACATTCAGTACTTC. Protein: CATSRRGRVTGNIQYF. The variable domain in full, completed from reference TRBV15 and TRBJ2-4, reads DAMVIQNPRYQVTQFGKPVTLSCSQTLNHNVMYWYQQKSSQAPKLLFHYYDKDFNNEADTPDNFQSRRPNTSFCFLDIRSPGLGDTAMYLCATSRRGRVTGNIQYFGAGTRLSVL.

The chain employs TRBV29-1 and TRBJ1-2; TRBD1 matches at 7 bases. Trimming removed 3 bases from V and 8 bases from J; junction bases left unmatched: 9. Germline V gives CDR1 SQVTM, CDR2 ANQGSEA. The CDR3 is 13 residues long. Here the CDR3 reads CSVEGAGGNGYTF. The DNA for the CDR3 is TGCAGCGTTGAGGGCGCAGGGGGTAACGGCTACACCTTC.

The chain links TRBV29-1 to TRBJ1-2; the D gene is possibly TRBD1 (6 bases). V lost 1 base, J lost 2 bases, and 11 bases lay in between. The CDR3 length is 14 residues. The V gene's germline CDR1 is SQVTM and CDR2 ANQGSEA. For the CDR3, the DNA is TGCAGCGTTGAAGCCAGGGGCGCCAACTATGGCTACACCTTC. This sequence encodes CSVEARGANYGYTF.

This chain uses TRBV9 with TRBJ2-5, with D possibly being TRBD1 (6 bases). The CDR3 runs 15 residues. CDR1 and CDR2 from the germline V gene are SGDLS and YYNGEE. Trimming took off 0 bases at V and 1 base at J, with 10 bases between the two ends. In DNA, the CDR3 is TGTGCCAGCAGCGTAGCATGGGGGCCCCAAGAGACCCAGTACTTC. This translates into CASSVAWGPQETQYF.

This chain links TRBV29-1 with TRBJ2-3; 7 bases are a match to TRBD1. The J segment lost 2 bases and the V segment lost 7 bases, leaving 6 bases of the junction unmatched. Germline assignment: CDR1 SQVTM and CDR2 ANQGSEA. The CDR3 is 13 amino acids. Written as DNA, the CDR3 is TGCAGCGAGACGGGACAGCACACAGATACGCAGTATTTT. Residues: CSETGQHTDTQYF.

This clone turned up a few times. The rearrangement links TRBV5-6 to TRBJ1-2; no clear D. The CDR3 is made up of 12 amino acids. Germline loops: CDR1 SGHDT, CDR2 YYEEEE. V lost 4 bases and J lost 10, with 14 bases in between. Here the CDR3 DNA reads TGTGCCAGCAGCATTCGGACCGGGCCCTACACCTTC. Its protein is CASSIRTGPYTF.

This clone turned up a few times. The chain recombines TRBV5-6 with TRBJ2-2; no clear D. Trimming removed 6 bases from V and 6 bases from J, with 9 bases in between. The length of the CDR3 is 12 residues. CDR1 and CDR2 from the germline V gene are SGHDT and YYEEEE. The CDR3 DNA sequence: TGTGCCAGCAATTCGGTTTCCGGGGAGCTGTTTTTT. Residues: CASNSVSGELFF.